The 31 T cell receptor beta chains in this list originate from one sample, sequenced in a study of graft-versus-host responses after intestinal transplantation. Measured with immunoSEQ multiplex PCR; TCRdb has only the in-frame clones, and not every one. Of some 81,000 clones in the sample, 70% to 90% were seen once. No antigen has been identified for these receptors. Here the sequenced sample was unstimulated CD4+ T cells sorted from spleen or lymph node cells, taken before intestinal transplant. These receptors all come from a human donor who received an intestinal transplant.

J is TRBJ2-1 and V is TRBV9; 7 positions match TRBD2. V shed 0 bases and J 8 bases; nucleotides not matched to a gene: 14. Per the germline V gene, CDR1 is SGDLS and CDR2 is YYNGEE. This CDR3 is 17 amino acids long. This CDR3 is CASSVGNRGEGRDEQFF. The CDR3 nucleotides read TGTGCCAGCAGCGTAGGCAACCGGGGGGAGGGCCGGGATGAGCAGTTCTTC.

The rearrangement joins TRBV28 to TRBJ1-3; D ambiguous. The CDR3 runs to 15 residues. Per the germline V gene, CDR1 is MDHEN and CDR2 is SYDVKM. V was shortened by 2 bases and J by 0 bases, with 8 bases between the two germline ends. CDR3 sequence: CASSLKLFSGNTIYF. CDR3 nucleotides: TGTGCCAGCAGTTTAAAACTTTTCTCTGGAAACACCATATATTTT.

J is TRBJ2-1 and V is TRBV6-1; 7 bases fit TRBD2. V trimming: 1 base; J trimming: 7 bases; junction bases outside the gene matches: 1. Germline V gene data show CDR1 as MNHNS and CDR2 as SASEGT. This CDR3 comprises 13 residues. CDR3 loop: CASSEVGGNEQFF. The CDR3, as DNA: TGTGCCAGCAGTGAAGTGGGAGGGAATGAGCAGTTCTTC.

The CDR3 spells CSAGPVHRGGADTQYF. The CDR3 DNA sequence: TGCAGCGCTGGTCCGGTGCACAGGGGCGGCGCAGATACGCAGTATTTT. This chain uses TRBV29-1 with TRBJ2-3, with 7 bases identical to TRBD1. The CDR3 contains 16 residues. Germline assignment: CDR1 SQVTM and CDR2 ANQGSEA. Trimming cost V 7 bases and J 4 bases; bases outside gene matches: 17.

This rearrangement joins TRBV19 to TRBJ1-5, with TRBD1 identical over 7 bases. The CDR3 totals 14 residues. Per germline, CDR1 LNHDA and CDR2 SQIVND (reference sequence). V trimming: 6 bases; J trimming: 6 bases; junction bases outside the gene matches: 8. DNA for the CDR3: TGTGCCAGTAGCGGTGGACAGGAGAGTCAGCCCCAGCATTTT. Encoded protein: CASSGGQESQPQHF.

The chain carries TRBV7-2 and TRBJ2-7; 12 positions match TRBD2. J lost 3 bases, V lost 5 bases, and 5 bases had no gene match. Per germline, CDR1 SGHTA and CDR2 FQGNSA. This CDR3 comprises 15 residues. The CDR3 DNA reads TGTGCCAGCAGCCTCTTGACTAGCGGGAGCTACGAGCAGTACTTC. Residues: CASSLLTSGSYEQYF.

This sequence joins TRBV28 and TRBJ2-7; 7 nucleotides agree with TRBD1. V was pared by 2 bases and J by 4 bases, with 2 bases of the junction left unmatched. The CDR3 is made up of 13 amino acids. In germline, CDR1 is MDHEN, CDR2 SYDVKM. The CDR3 DNA follows: TGTGCCAGCAGTTTAGGGACAGAGTACGAGCAGTACTTC. It encodes CASSLGTEYEQYF.

The chain has TRBV6-5 and TRBJ2-2, with 7 bases identical to TRBD1. The CDR3 loop spans 15 amino acids. Losses at the gene ends were 4 bases for V and 6 bases for J; bases not matched to a gene: 8. CDR1 is MNHEY, CDR2 SVGAGI, per germline. This CDR3 reads CASSSVRGYAGELFF. DNA for the CDR3: TGTGCCAGCAGTTCCGTCAGGGGGTACGCCGGGGAGCTGTTTTTT.

In the case of this clone: A read error may account for a junction end that differs from germline. The chain couples TRBV27 to TRBJ2-7; 8 nucleotides line up with TRBD1. Germline CDR1 and CDR2: MNHEY and SMNVEV (reference sequence). The CDR3 sequence is 16 residues long. This chain's CDR3 is CASSPSRAGGPLREKF. Here the CDR3 DNA reads TGTGCCAGCAGTCCGTCCCGGGCAGGGGGCCCCCTTAGGGAGAAGTTC.

The gene calls are TRBV9 and TRBJ2-1; TRBD2 aligns across 9 bases. With 0 bases clipped from V and 4 bases from J, the junction kept 2 bases outside the gene matches. The CDR3 spans 15 residues. Germline loops: CDR1 SGDLS, CDR2 YYNGEE. The CDR3 protein is CASSVATSGYNEQFF. In nucleotides, the CDR3 is TGTGCCAGCAGCGTAGCCACTAGCGGGTACAATGAGCAGTTCTTC.

The chain recombines TRBV11-2 with TRBJ1-2, with no clear D. The V end was cut by 3 bases, the J end by 4 bases, with 6 bases between. The CDR3 is made up of 12 amino acids. CDR1 is SGHAT, CDR2 FQNNGV, per germline. CDR3: CASSFEGYGYTF. DNA of the CDR3: TGTGCCAGCAGCTTTGAGGGCTATGGCTACACCTTC.

The rearrangement links TRBV5-1 to TRBJ2-7, with TRBD1 identical over 7 bases. Germline trimming cut 2 bases from V and 0 bases from J; bases unmatched to any gene: 2. Germline V gene lookup returns CDR1 SGHRS and CDR2 YFSETQ. The CDR3 is 14 residues long. CDR3 DNA: TGCGCCAGCAGCTTTTGGACAGGCTCCTACGAGCAGTACTTC. Protein sequence: CASSFWTGSYEQYF. Based on the CDR3 plus reference TRBV5-1 and TRBJ2-7, the full variable domain is KAGVTQTPRYLIKTRGQQVTLSCSPISGHRSVSWYQQTPGQGLQFLFEYFSETQRNKGNFPGRFSGRQFSNSRSEMNVSTLELGDSALYLCASSFWTGSYEQYFGPGTRLTVT.

The chain combines TRBV6-5 with TRBJ2-2, with 7 bases fitting TRBD2. The CDR3 is made up of 14 amino acids. V trimming: 7 bases; J trimming: 8 bases; junction bases outside the gene matches: 10. Looked up from germline, CDR1 is MNHEY and CDR2 is SVGAGI. The CDR3 loop is CASTGLGPMGELFF. The CDR3 DNA reads as TGTGCCAGCACCGGACTAGGGCCTATGGGGGAGCTGTTTTTT.

This chain connects TRBV7-9 to TRBJ2-3; TRBD2 agrees at 9 bases. This CDR3 contains 16 residues. V lost 3 bases and J lost 2; bases outside the gene matches: 6. The germline V gene has CDR1 SEHNR and CDR2 FQNEAQ (reference sequence). The CDR3 sequence is CASSLGLAGVTDTQYF. CDR3 nucleotides: TGTGCCAGCAGCTTGGGTTTAGCGGGGGTCACAGATACGCAGTATTTT.

The chain carries TRBV4-1 and TRBJ1-3; 12 bases agree with TRBD1. Losses at the gene ends were 2 bases for V and 5 bases for J; bases not matched to a gene: 4. CDR1 is MGHRA and CDR2 is YSYEKL in the germline V gene. This CDR3 contains 16 residues. CDR3 sequence (DNA): TGCGCCAGCAGCCAACCGGGACAGGGGGCGCGAAACACCATATATTTT. The encoded protein is CASSQPGQGARNTIYF.

The chain combines TRBV19 with TRBJ1-1; D is uncertain. CDR3 length: 14 amino acids. Trimming removed 3 bases from V and 5 bases from J, with 13 bases in between. Germline assignment: CDR1 LNHDA and CDR2 SQIVND (reference sequence). The CDR3 nucleotides are TGTGCCAGTAGTATGATAGCGGATCGAACTGAAGCTTTCTTT. Translating gives CASSMIADRTEAFF.

This chain joins TRBV10-3 and TRBJ2-5; D possibly corresponds to TRBD2 (6 bases). Germline lookup yields CDR1 ENHRY and CDR2 SYGVKD. V gave up 3 bases and J gave up 3 bases, with 14 bases separating them. This CDR3 is built from 15 residues. The CDR3 reads CAISEFGLIEETQYF. CDR3 sequence (DNA): TGTGCCATCAGTGAATTCGGACTAATTGAAGAGACCCAGTACTTC.

V is TRBV25-1 and J is TRBJ2-3; TRBD1 is a possible D gene (6 bases). V shed 8 bases and J shed 0 bases, with 9 bases lying between them. This CDR3 spans 13 amino acids. Germline loops: CDR1 MGHDK, CDR2 SYGVNS. The CDR3 region is CASGQPSTDTQYF. In DNA, the CDR3 is TGTGCCAGCGGACAGCCTAGCACAGATACGCAGTATTTT. Full variable domain (remainder filled in from reference TRBV25-1 and TRBJ2-3): EADIYQTPRYLVIGTGKKITLECSQTMGHDKMYWYQQDPGMELHLIHYSYGVNSTEKGDLSSESTVSRIRTEHFPLTLESARPSHTSQYLCASGQPSTDTQYFGPGTRLTVL.

This chain joins TRBV4-2 and TRBJ2-5, with D possibly being TRBD2 (6 bases). Trimming removed 0 bases from V and 7 bases from J, with 21 bases in between. The germline gives CDR1 LGHNA, CDR2 YNFKEQ. This CDR3 is built from 17 residues. The chain's CDR3 is CASSQEGVFAGQGTQYF. As DNA, the CDR3 is TGTGCCAGCAGCCAAGAGGGCGTATTCGCGGGGCAGGGGACCCAGTACTTC.

The V and J genes are TRBV6-5 and TRBJ2-7, with 7 bases that match TRBD1. CDR1 is MNHEY, CDR2 SVGAGI, per germline. V was pared by 6 bases and J by 3 bases, with 8 bases of the junction left unmatched. The CDR3 is 14 residues long. The CDR3 loop is CASSRTRQGYEQYF. DNA for the CDR3: TGTGCCAGCAGCCGTACTCGACAGGGCTACGAGCAGTACTTC.

The V call is TRBV19, the J call TRBJ1-2; maybe TRBD1 (6 bases). Germline lookup yields CDR1 LNHDA and CDR2 SQIVND (reference sequence). V lost 7 bases, J lost 6 bases, and 18 bases lay in between. CDR3 size: 14 residues. This CDR3 reads CASTPDRRRDGYTF. As DNA, the CDR3 is TGTGCCAGTACCCCCGACAGGCGAAGGGATGGCTACACCTTC.

This chain links TRBV7-9 with TRBJ2-2; tentative D call: TRBD1 (6 bases). The CDR3 spans 15 residues. Trimming shortened V by 8 bases and J by 5 bases, and 18 bases separated the two germline ends. CDR1 and CDR2 (germline): SEHNR, FQNEAQ (reference sequence). Here the CDR3 DNA reads TGTGCCAGCGATCACAGGGAACGTGTAACCGGGGAGCTGTTTTTT. Translating gives CASDHRERVTGELFF.

The rearrangement links TRBV9 to TRBJ2-3; 7 bases fit TRBD1. Unmatched junction bases numbered 4, after V lost 3 bases and J lost 3 bases. Germline V gives CDR1 SGDLS, CDR2 YYNGEE. The CDR3 is made up of 14 amino acids. As DNA, the CDR3 is TGTGCCAGCAGCGCCGGACAGGCGACAGATACGCAGTATTTT. The encoded protein is CASSAGQATDTQYF.

The rearrangement uses TRBV5-4 and TRBJ2-2; 8 bases are a match to TRBD2. The trim removed 4 bases at V and 5 bases at J, leaving 4 bases unmatched. CDR3 length equals 14 residues. Germline V gene lookup returns CDR1 SGHNT and CDR2 YYREEE (reference sequence). The CDR3 loop reads CASSMGLETGELFF. CDR3 sequence (DNA): TGTGCCAGCAGCATGGGACTAGAAACCGGGGAGCTGTTTTTT. The entire variable domain, with the rest obtained from reference TRBV5-4 and TRBJ2-2, is as follows: ETGVTQSPTHLIKTRGQQVTLRCSSQSGHNTVSWYQQALGQGPQFIFQYYREEENGRGNFPPRFSGLQFPNYSSELNVNALELDDSALYLCASSMGLETGELFFGEGSRLTVL.

The chain links TRBV7-9 to TRBJ2-5; 10 nucleotides match TRBD2. CDR1 is SEHNR and CDR2 is FQNEAQ in the germline V gene (reference sequence). Trimming cost V 5 bases and J 5 bases; bases outside gene matches: 5. The CDR3 sequence is 14 residues long. The CDR3 DNA sequence: TGTGCCAGCAGCCTAAGGGGACTAGCGGAGACCCAGTACTTC. Its translation: CASSLRGLAETQYF.

The chain employs TRBV14 and TRBJ2-3; D unclear. The CDR3 length is 15 residues. Germline CDR1 reads SGHDN; CDR2 reads FVKESK. Trimming removed 1 base from V and 2 bases from J, with 10 bases in between. This CDR3 is CASSQARGTTDTQYF. Here the CDR3 DNA reads TGTGCCAGCAGCCAAGCCCGAGGTACCACAGATACGCAGTATTTT.

This chain joins TRBV20-1 and TRBJ2-7; D is uncertain. Germline V lookup: CDR1 DFQATT, CDR2 SNEGSKA (reference sequence). The CDR3 has 10 residues. V was pared by 6 bases and J by 3 bases, with 6 bases between. Here the CDR3 DNA reads TGCAGTGCGGTAGACTACGAGCAGTACTTC. Protein sequence: CSAVDYEQYF.

The V and J genes are TRBV28 and TRBJ1-2, with D possibly TRBD1 on 6 matching bases. Germline V gives CDR1 MDHEN, CDR2 SYDVKM. The CDR3 totals 12 residues. Trimming took off 0 bases at V and 9 bases at J, with 8 bases between the two ends. CDR3 bases: TGTGCCAGCAGTTTATGGGACAGCAGCTACACCTTC. It is translated as CASSLWDSSYTF.

The chain carries TRBV10-3 and TRBJ1-1; tentative D call: TRBD1 (6 bases). The CDR3 spans 13 residues. Germline CDR1 reads ENHRY; CDR2 reads SYGVKD. V was shortened by 3 bases and J by 1 base, with 6 bases between the two germline ends. The CDR3 protein is CAISEGGNTEAFF. DNA of the CDR3: TGTGCCATCAGTGAAGGGGGGAACACTGAAGCTTTCTTT.

The chain joins TRBV28 to TRBJ2-1, with TRBD2 matching 9 bases. The CDR3 is 15 residues long. The V gene end was trimmed by 5 bases and the J gene end by 3 bases; junction bases not matched to a gene: 5. Germline V gene sequence: CDR1 MDHEN, CDR2 SYDVKM. As DNA, the CDR3 is TGTGCCAGCAGTACCTTAGCGGGGGACTACAATGAGCAGTTCTTC. It is translated as CASSTLAGDYNEQFF.

The sample holds a few counts of this clone. The chain carries TRBV10-1 and TRBJ2-1; the match to TRBD2 covers 9 bases. Per the germline V gene, CDR1 is WNHNN and CDR2 is SYGVQD (reference sequence). The CDR3 spans 15 residues. The V gene end was trimmed by 2 bases and the J gene end by 10 bases; junction bases not matched to a gene: 9. The CDR3, as DNA: TGCGCCAGCAGTGAGCAGGCGGGGGGGCGTGGGGAGCAGTTCTTC. It codes for CASSEQAGGRGEQFF.